The 2 T cell receptor beta chains below all came from one sample that was sequenced in a study of cytomegalovirus exposure and HLA in healthy donors. Sequenced by immunoSEQ multiplex PCR; TCRdb stores in-frame clones only, minus some. The data hold 55,000 to 70,000 clones, with 90% to 95% observed a single time. Sequenced: PBMCs. These receptors were obtained from a woman in her 30s in good health and CMV-seronegative.

CDR3 residues: CAWSLYPETQYF. The CDR3 DNA sequence: TGTGCCTGGAGTCTTTATCCAGAGACCCAGTACTTC. The chain joins TRBV30 to TRBJ2-5; D unresolved. CDR3 length: 12 amino acids. With 2 bases removed from V and 4 bases from J, the gap between germline ends came to 8 bases. Germline values: CDR1 GTSNPN, CDR2 SVGIG (reference sequence).

As regards this clone: The sample carries other DNA sequences with the same CDR3. The chain uses TRBV19 and TRBJ2-3; D gene unclear. V lost 1 base to trimming and J lost 4 bases, with 6 bases between them. Germline V gene lookup returns CDR1 LNHDA and CDR2 SQIVND (reference sequence). CDR3 length equals 13 residues. CDR3 region: CASSIGLADTQYF. The DNA of the CDR3 is TGTGCCAGTAGTATAGGGCTAGCAGATACGCAGTATTTT.